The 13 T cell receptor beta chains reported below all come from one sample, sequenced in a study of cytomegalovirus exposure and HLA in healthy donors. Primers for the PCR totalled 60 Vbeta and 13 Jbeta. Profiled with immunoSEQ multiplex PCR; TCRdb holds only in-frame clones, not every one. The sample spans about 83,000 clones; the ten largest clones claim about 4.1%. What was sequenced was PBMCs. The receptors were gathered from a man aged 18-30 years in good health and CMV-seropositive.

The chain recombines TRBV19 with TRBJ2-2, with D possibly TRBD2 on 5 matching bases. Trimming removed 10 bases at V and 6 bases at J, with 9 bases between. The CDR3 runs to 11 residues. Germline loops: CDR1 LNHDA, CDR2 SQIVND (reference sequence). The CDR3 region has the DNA TGTGCCACCCGAGGGTCCGGGGAGCTGTTTTTT. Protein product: CATRGSGELFF.

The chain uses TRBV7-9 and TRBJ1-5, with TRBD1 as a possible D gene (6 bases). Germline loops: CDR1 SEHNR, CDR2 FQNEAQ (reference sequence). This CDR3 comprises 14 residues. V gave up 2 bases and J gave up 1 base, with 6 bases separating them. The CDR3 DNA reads TGTGCCAGCAGCTTACAGGGGAGCAATCAGCCCCAGCATTTT. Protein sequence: CASSLQGSNQPQHF.

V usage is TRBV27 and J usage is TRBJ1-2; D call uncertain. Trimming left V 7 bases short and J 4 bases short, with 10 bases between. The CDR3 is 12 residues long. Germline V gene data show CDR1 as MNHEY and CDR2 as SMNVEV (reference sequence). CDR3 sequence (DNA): TGTGCCAGCACCCTGATAGCCTATGGCTACACCTTC. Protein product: CASTLIAYGYTF.

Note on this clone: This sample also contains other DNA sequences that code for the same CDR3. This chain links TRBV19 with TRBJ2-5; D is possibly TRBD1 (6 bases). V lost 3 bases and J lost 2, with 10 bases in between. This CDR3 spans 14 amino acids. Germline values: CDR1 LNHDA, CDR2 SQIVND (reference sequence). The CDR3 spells CASSMGTLQETQYF. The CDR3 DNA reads TGTGCCAGTAGTATGGGGACACTGCAAGAGACCCAGTACTTC.

CDR3 DNA: TGTGCCTGGAGTGTACGAGCTAGCGGGGACGCTCGAGAGCAGTTCTTC. It encodes CAWSVRASGDAREQFF. This sequence joins TRBV30 and TRBJ2-1; 9 bases align to TRBD2. V lost 0 bases to trimming and J lost 10 bases; unmatched junction nucleotides: 13. Germline V gives CDR1 GTSNPN, CDR2 SVGIG (reference sequence). CDR3 size: 16 residues.

The CDR3: CASSPNRGRSEKLFF. The CDR3 region has the DNA TGTGCCAGCAGCCCTAACAGGGGGAGGTCGGAAAAACTGTTTTTT. The genes are TRBV7-9 and TRBJ1-4; TRBD1 agrees at 8 bases. Germline V gives CDR1 SEHNR, CDR2 FQNEAQ (reference sequence). Unmatched junction bases numbered 10, after V lost 5 bases and J lost 8 bases. The CDR3 has 15 residues.

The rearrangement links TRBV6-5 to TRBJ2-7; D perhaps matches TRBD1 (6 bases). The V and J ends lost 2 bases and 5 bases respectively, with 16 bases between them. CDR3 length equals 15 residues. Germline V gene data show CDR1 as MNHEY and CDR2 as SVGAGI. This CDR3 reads CASSYNRQGSNEQYF. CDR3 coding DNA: TGTGCCAGCAGTTACAATCGTCAGGGGTCGAACGAGCAGTACTTC.

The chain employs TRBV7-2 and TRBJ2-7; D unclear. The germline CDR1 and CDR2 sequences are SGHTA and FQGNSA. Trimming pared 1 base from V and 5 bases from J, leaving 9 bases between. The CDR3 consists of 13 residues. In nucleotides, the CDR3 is TGTGCCAGCAGCTTAGTTCCGGGTGACGAGCAGTACTTC. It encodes CASSLVPGDEQYF.

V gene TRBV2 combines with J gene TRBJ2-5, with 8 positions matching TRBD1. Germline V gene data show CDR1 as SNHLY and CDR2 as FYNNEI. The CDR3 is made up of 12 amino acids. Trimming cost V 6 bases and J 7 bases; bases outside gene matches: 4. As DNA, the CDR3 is TGTGCCAGCAGGGGGGACAGGCGGACCCAGTACTTC. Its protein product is CASRGDRRTQYF.

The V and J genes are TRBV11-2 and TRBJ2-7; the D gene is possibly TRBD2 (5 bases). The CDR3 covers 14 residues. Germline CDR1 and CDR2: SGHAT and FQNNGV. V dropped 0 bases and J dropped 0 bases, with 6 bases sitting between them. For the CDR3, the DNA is TGTGCCAGCAGCTTAGACGGGGACTCCTACGAGCAGTACTTC. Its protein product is CASSLDGDSYEQYF.

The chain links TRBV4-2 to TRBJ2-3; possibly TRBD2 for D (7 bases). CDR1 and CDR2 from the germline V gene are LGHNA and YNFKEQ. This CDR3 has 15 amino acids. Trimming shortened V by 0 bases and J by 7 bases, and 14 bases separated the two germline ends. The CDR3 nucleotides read TGTGCCAGCAGCCAAGATCTTGGCGGGGGCAATACGCAGTATTTT. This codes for CASSQDLGGGNTQYF.

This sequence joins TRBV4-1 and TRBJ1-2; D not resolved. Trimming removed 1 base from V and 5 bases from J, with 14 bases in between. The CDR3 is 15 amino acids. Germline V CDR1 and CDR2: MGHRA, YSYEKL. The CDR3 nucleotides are TGCGCCAGCAGCCAAGCGGACGGGGTGGGGTATGGCTACACCTTC. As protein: CASSQADGVGYGYTF.

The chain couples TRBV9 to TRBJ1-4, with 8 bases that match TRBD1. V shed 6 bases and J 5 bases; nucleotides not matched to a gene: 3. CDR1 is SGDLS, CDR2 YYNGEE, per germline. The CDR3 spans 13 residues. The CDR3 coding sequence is TGTGCCAGCAACCGACAGGGGAATGAAAAACTGTTTTTT. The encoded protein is CASNRQGNEKLFF.